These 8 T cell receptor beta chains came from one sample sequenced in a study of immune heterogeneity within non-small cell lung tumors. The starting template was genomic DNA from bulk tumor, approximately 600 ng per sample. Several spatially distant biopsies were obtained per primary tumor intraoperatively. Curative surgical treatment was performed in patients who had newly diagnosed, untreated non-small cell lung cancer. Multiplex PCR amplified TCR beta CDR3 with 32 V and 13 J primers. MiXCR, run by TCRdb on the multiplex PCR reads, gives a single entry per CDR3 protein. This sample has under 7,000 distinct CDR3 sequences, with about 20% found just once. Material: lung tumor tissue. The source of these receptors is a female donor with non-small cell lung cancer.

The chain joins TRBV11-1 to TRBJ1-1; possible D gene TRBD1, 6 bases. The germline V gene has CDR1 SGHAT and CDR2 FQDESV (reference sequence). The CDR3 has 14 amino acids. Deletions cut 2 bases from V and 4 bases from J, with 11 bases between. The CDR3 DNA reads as TGTGCCAGCAGCTTACAGGGGTTGGGCACTGAAGCTTTCTTT. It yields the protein CASSLQGLGTEAFF.

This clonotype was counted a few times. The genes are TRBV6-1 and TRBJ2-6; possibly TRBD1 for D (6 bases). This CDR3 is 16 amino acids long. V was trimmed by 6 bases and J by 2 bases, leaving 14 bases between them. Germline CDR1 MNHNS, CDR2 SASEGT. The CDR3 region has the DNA TGTGCCAGCAGCACATCAGGGGCGGCTGGGGCCAACGTCCTGACTTTC. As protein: CASSTSGAAGANVLTF.

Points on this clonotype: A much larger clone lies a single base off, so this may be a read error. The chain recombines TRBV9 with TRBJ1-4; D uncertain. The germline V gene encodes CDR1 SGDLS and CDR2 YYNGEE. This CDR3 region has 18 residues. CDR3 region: CASSVGGGGSELGEKLVF. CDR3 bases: TGTGCCAGCAGCGTAGGTGGAGGTGGGTCCGAACTCGGTGAAAAACTGGTTTTT. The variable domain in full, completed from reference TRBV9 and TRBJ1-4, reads DSGVTQTPKHLITATGQRVTLRCSPRSGDLSVYWYQQSLDQGLQFLIQYYNGEERAKGNILERFSAQQFPDLHSELNLSSLELGDSALYFCASSVGGGGSELGEKLVFGSGTQLSVL.

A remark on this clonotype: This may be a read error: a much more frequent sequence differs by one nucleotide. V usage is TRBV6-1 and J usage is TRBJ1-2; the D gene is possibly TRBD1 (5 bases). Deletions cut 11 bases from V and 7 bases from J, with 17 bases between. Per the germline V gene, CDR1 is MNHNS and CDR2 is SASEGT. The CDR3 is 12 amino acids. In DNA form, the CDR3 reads TGTGCCGTTTTCGGGGGTCGGCGTGGCTACACCTTC. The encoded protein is CAVFGGRRGYTF.

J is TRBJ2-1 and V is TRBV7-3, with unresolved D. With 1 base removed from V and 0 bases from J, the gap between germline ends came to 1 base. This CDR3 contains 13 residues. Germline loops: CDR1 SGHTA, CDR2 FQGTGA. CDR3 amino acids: CASSLSSYNEQFF. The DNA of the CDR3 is TGTGCCAGCAGCTTAAGCTCCTACAATGAGCAGTTCTTC.

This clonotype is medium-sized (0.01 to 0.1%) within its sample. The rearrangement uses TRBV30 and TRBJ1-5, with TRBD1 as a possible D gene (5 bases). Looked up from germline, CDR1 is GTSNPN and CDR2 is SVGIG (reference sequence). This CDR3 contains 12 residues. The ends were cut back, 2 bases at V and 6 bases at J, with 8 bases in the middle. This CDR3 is CAWSQGLQPQHF. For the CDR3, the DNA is TGTGCCTGGAGTCAGGGACTTCAGCCCCAGCATTTT. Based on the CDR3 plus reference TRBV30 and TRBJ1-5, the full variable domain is SQTIHQWPATLVQPVGSPLSLECTVEGTSNPNLYWYRQAAGRGLQLLFYSVGIGQISSEVPQNLSASRPQDRQFILSSKKLLLSDSGFYLCAWSQGLQPQHFGDGTRLSIL.

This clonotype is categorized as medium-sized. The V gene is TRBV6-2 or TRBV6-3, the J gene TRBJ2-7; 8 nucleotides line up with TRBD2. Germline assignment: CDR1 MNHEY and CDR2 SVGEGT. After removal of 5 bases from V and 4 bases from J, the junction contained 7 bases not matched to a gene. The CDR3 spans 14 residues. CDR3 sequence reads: CASSDRTSTYEQYF. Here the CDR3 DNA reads TGTGCCAGCAGTGACAGGACTAGCACTTACGAGCAGTACTTC.

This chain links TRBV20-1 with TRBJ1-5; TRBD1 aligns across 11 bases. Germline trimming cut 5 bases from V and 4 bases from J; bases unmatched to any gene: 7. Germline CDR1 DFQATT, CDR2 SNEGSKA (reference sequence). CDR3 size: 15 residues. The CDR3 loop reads CSADSGTGGNQPQHF. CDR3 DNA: TGCAGTGCTGACTCCGGGACAGGGGGGAATCAGCCCCAGCATTTT.